This entry features one T cell receptor (beta chain) sequence. These data are taken from a study of T cell clones after liver transplantation. Study at large: Liver transplant recipients had immunosuppression withdrawal attempted within 2 years. Post-transplant blood was tracked for graft-donor-reactive T cell clones identified in a pre-transplant mixed lymphocyte reaction. As an antigen-independent comparator, third-party-reactive TCRbeta sequences came from pre-transplant mixed lymphocyte reactions. Timepoints were pre-transplant, pre-withdrawal, and after withdrawal was completed or failed.

The V segment lost 1 base and the J segment 4 bases; nucleotides outside the gene matches: 5. The CDR3 sequence is 17 residues long. The V gene's germline CDR1 is SGHRS and CDR2 YFSETQ. The table came from immunoSEQ multiplex PCR; TCRdb's copy has only in-frame clones and leaves some out. The sample holds roughly 100,000 clones, about 88% seen once. Sequencing was performed on CD4+ T cells from blood, taken approximately 43 months after liver transplant. This chain links TRBV5-1 with TRBJ2-1, with 13 bases fitting TRBD2. The clonotype comes from a human patient who received a liver transplant. Some T cells here may be from the graft donor. CDR3 sequence: CASSLKGTSGEYNEQFF. The CDR3, as DNA: TGCGCCAGCAGCTTGAAAGGGACTAGCGGGGAGTACAATGAGCAGTTCTTC.